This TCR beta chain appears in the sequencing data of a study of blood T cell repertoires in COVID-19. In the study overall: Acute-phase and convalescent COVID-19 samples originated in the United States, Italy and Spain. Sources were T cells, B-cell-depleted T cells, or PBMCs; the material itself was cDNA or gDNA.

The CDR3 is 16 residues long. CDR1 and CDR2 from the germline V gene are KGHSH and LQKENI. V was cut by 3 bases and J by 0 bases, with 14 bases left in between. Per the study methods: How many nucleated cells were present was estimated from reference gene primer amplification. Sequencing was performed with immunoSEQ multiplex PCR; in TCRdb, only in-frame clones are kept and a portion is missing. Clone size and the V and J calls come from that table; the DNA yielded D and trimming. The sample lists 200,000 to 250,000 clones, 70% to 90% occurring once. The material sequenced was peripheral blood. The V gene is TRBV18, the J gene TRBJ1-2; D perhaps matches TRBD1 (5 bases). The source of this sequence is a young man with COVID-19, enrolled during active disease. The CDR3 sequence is CASSPGQPPSNYGYTF. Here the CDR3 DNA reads TGTGCCAGCTCACCCGGACAACCGCCATCTAACTATGGCTACACCTTC.